This T cell receptor (beta chain) was captured in a study of blood T cell repertoires in COVID-19. In the study overall: Sites in the United States, Italy and Spain provided acute and convalescent COVID-19 samples.

The assay was immunoSEQ multiplex PCR, and TCRdb's table has in-frame clones only and misses some. Altogether 300,000 to 450,000 clones are present, roughly 90% being singletons, with the ten largest covering around 3%. V lost 4 bases to trimming and J lost 2 bases; unmatched junction nucleotides: 6. Germline loops: CDR1 LGHDT, CDR2 YNNKEL (reference sequence). The CDR3 has 15 residues. The chain combines TRBV3-1 (or the pseudogene TRBV3-2) with TRBJ1-2, with 8 bases fitting TRBD1. Material for sequencing was peripheral blood. The clonotype originates from a woman in her 30s with COVID-19, enrolled during active disease. CDR3 DNA: TGTGCCAGCAGCCCACGCGACAGGGGAAACTATGGCTACACCTTC. Translation gives CASSPRDRGNYGYTF.